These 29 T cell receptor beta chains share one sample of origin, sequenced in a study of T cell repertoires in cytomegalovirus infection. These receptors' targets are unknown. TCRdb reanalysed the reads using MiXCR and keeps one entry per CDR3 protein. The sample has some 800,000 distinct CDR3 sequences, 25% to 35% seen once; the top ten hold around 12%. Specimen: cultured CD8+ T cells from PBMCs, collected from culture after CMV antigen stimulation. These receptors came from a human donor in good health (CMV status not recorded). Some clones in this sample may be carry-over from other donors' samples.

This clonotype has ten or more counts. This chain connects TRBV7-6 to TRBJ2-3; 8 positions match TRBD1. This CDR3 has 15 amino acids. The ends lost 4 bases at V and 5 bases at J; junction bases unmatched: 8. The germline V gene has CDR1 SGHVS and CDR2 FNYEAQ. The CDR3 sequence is CASSYQGARGDTQYF. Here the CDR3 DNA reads TGTGCCAGCAGCTACCAGGGGGCGCGAGGAGATACGCAGTATTTT.

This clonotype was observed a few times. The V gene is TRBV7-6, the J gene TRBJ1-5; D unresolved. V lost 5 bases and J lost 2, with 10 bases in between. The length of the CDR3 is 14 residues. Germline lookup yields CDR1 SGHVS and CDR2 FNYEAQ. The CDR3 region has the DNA TGTGCCAGCAGCCCAGACACGGGCAATCAGCCCCAGCATTTT. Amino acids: CASSPDTGNQPQHF. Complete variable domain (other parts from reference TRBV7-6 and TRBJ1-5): GAGVSQSPRYKVTKRGQDVALRCDPISGHVSLYWYRQALGQGPEFLTYFNYEAQQDKSGLPNDRFSAERPEGSISTLTIQRTEQRDSAMYRCASSPDTGNQPQHFGDGTRLSIL.

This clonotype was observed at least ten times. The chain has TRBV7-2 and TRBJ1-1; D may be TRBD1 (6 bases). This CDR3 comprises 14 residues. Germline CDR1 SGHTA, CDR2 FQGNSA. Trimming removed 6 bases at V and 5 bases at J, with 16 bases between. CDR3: CASSPRTAGTEAFF. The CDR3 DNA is TGTGCCAGCAGTCCGAGGACAGCGGGGACTGAAGCTTTCTTT.

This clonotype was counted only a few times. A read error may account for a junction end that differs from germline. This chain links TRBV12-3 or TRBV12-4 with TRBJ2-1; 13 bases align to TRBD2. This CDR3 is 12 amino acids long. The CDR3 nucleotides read TGTGCCAGCAGTTTCAGACTAGCGGGGGGCCGCTTC. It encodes CASSFRLAGGRF.

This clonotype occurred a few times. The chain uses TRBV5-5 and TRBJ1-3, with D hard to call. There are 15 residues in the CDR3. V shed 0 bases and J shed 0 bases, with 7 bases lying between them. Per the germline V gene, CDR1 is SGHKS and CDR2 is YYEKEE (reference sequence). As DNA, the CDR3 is TGTGCCAGCAGCTTGGTCAGGACCTCTGGAAACACCATATATTTT. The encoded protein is CASSLVRTSGNTIYF.

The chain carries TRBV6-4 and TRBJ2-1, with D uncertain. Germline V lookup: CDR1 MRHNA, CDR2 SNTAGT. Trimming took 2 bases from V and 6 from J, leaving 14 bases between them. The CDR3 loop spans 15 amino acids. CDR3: CASSDTRYSGNEQFF. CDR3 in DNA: TGTGCCAGCAGTGACACCAGGTATTCCGGCAATGAGCAGTTCTTC.

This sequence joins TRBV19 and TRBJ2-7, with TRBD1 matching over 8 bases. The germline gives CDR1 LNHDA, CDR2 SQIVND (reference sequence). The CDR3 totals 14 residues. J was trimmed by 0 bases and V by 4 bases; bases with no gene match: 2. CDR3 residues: CASSTGQASYEQYF. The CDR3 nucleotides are TGTGCCAGTAGTACGGGACAGGCCTCCTACGAGCAGTACTTC. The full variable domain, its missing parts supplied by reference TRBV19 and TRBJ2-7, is DGGITQSPKYLFRKEGQNVTLSCEQNLNHDAMYWYRQDPGQGLRLIYYSQIVNDFQKGDIAEGYSVSREKKESFPLTVTSAQKNPTAFYLCASSTGQASYEQYFGPGTRLTVT.

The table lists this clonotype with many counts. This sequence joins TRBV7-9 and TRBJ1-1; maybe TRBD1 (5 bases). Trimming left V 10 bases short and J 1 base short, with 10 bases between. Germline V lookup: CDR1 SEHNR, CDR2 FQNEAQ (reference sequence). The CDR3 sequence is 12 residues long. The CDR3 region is CATLGGNTEAFF. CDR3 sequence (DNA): TGTGCCACCCTGGGGGGGAACACTGAAGCTTTCTTT.

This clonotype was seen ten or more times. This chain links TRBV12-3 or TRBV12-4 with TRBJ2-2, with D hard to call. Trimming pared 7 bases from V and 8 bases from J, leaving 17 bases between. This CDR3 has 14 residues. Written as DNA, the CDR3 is TGTGCCAGCACCCCAGAGACTTTCCAAGGGGAGCTGTTTTTT. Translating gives CASTPETFQGELFF.

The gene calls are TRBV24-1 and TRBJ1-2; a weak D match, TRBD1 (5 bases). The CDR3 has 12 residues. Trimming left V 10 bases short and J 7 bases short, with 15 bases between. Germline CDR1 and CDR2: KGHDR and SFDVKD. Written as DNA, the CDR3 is TGTGCCACTGATTCAGGGCAGCGTGGCTACACCTTC. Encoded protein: CATDSGQRGYTF.

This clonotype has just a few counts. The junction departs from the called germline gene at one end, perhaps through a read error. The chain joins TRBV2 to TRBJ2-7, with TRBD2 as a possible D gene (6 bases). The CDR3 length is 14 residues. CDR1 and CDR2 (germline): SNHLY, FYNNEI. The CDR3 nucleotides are TGTGCCAGCAGTCAAAGCGCGGAGGGGCGGACATTGGACTTC. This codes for CASSQSAEGRTLDF.

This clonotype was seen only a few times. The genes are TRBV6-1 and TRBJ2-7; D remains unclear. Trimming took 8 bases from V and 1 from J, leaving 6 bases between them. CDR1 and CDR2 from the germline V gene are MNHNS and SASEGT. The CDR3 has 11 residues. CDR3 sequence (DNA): TGTGCCAGCGTTAGGTCCTACGAGCAGTACTTC. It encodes CASVRSYEQYF.

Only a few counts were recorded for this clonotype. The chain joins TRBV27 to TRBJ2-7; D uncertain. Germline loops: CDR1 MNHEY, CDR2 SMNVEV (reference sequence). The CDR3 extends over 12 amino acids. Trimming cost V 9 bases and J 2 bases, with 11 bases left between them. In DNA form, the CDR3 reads TGTGCCAGTACCTCTCCCGCCTACGAGCAGTACTTC. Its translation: CASTSPAYEQYF.

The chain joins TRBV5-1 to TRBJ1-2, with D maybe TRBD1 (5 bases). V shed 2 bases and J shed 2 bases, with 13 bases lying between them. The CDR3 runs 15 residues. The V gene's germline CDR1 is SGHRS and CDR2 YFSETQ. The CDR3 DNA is TGCGCCAGCAGCTTATCCAGGGTATCCAACTATGGCTACACCTTC. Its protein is CASSLSRVSNYGYTF. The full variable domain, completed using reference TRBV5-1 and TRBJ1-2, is KAGVTQTPRYLIKTRGQQVTLSCSPISGHRSVSWYQQTPGQGLQFLFEYFSETQRNKGNFPGRFSGRQFSNSRSEMNVSTLELGDSALYLCASSLSRVSNYGYTFGSGTRLTVV.

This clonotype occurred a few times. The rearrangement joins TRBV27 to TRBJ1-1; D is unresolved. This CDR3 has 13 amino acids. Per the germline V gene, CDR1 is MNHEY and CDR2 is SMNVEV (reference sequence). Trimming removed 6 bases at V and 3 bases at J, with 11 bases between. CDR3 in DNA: TGTGCCAGCAGCCACAGATTCCACACTGAAGCTTTCTTT. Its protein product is CASSHRFHTEAFF.

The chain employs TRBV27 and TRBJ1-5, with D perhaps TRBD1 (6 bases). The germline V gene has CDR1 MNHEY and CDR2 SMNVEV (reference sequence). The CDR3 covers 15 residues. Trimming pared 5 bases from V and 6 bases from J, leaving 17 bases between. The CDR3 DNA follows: TGTGCCAGCAGTACCCACAGGGAAGGGGGTCAGCCCCAGCATTTT. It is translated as CASSTHREGGQPQHF.

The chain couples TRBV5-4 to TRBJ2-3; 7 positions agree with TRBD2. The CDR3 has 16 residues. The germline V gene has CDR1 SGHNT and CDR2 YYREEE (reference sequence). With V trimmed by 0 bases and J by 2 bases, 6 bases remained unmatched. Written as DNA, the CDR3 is TGTGCCAGCAGCTTGGAGGCTAGCGGTTACACAGATACGCAGTATTTT. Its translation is CASSLEASGYTDTQYF.

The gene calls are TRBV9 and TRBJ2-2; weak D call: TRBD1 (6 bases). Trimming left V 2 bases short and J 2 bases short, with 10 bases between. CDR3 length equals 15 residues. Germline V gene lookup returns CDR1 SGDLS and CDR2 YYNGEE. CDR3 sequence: CASSVQGQNTGELFF. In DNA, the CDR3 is TGTGCCAGCAGCGTTCAGGGACAAAACACCGGGGAGCTGTTTTTT.

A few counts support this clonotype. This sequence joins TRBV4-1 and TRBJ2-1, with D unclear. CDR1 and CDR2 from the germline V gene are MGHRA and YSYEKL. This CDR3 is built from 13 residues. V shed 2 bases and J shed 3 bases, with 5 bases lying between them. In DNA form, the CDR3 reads TGCGCCAGCAGCCAACAGGTCTACAATGAGCAGTTCTTC. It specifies CASSQQVYNEQFF.

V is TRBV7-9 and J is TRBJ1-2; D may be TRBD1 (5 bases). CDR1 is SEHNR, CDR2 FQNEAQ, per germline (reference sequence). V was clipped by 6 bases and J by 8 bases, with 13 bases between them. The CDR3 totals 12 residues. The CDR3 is CASRKGDPGYTF. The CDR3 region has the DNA TGTGCCAGCAGAAAAGGGGACCCCGGCTACACCTTC.

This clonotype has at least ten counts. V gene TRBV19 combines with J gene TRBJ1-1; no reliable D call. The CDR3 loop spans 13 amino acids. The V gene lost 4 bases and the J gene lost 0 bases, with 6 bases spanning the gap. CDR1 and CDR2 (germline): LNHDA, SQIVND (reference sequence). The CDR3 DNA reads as TGTGCCAGTAGTACGACCTTGAACACTGAAGCTTTCTTT. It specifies CASSTTLNTEAFF.

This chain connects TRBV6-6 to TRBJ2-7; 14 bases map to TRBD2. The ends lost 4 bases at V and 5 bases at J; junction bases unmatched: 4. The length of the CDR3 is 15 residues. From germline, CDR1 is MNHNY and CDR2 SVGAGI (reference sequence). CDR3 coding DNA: TGTGCCAGCAGTTTCGGGACTAGCGGGAGTGACGAGCAGTACGTC. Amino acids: CASSFGTSGSDEQYV.

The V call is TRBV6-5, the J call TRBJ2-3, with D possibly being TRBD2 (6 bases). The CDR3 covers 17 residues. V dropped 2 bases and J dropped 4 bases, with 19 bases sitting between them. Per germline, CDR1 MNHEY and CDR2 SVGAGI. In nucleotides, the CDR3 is TGTGCCAGCAGTTACGACTCCGGGACTCGCAGCTCAGATACGCAGTATTTT. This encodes CASSYDSGTRSSDTQYF.

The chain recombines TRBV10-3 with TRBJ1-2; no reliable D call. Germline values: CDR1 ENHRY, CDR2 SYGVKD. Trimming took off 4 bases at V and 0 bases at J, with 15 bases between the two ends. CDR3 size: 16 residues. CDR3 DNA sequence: TGTGCCATCAGTGTCGGGAACCCCTTCGCTAACTATGGCTACACCTTC. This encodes CAISVGNPFANYGYTF.

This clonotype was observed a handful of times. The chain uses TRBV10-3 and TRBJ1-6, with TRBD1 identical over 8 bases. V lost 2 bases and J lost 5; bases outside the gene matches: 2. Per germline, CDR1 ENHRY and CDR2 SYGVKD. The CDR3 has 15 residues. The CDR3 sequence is CAISEDRGNNSPLHF. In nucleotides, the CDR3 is TGTGCCATCAGTGAGGACAGGGGCAATAATTCACCCCTCCACTTT.

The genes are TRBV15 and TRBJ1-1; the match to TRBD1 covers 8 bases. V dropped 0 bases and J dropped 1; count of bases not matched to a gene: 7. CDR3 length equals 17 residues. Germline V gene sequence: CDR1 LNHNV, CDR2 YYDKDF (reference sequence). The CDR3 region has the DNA TGTGCCACCAGCAGAGATGCCATCGGACAGGGGAACACTGAAGCTTTCTTT. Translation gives CATSRDAIGQGNTEAFF.

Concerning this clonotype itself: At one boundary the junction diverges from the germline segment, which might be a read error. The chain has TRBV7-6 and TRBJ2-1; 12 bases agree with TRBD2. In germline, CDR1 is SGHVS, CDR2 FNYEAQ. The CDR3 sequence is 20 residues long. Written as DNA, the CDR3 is TGTGCTAGCAGCTTAGACACTAGCGGGGGGCCGGCCCCCTACTACAATGAGCAGTTCTTC. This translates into CASSLDTSGGPAPYYNEQFF.

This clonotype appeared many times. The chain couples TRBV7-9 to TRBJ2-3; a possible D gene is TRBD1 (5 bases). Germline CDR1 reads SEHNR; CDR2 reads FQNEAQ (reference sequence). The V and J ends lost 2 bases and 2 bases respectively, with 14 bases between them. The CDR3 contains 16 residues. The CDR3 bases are TGTGCCAGCAGCTTAAACTCGGACAAGTACACAGATACGCAGTATTTT. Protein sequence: CASSLNSDKYTDTQYF.

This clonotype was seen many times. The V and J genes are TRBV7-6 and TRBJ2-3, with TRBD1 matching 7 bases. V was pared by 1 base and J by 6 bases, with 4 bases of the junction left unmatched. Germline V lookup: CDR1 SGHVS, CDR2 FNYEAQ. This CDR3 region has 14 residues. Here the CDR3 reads CASSLGVQGDTQYF. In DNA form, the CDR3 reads TGTGCCAGCAGCTTAGGAGTACAGGGGGATACGCAGTATTTT.